These 32 T cell receptor beta chains originate from one sample sequenced in a study of blood T cell repertoires in COVID-19. Assay used: immunoSEQ multiplex PCR; TCRdb lists only in-frame clones, some missing. The sample holds 110,000 to 150,000 clones; about 80% are singletons and the top ten take about two fifths. Sequenced sample: peripheral blood. All receptors derive from a human donor in a cohort sampled during active COVID-19.

Here the CDR3 reads CASSLVGTSGYNEQFF. CDR3 in DNA: TGTGCCAGCAGCTTAGTAGGGACTAGCGGATACAATGAGCAGTTCTTC. V and J are TRBV7-2 and TRBJ2-1; TRBD2 matches 11 bases. The V gene's germline CDR1 is SGHTA and CDR2 FQGNSA. The CDR3 extends over 16 amino acids. After removal of 1 base from V and 4 bases from J, the junction contained 3 bases not matched to a gene. Supplemented by reference TRBV7-2 and TRBJ2-1, the full variable domain reads GAGVSQSPSNKVTEKGKDVELRCDPISGHTALYWYRQSLGQGLEFLIYFQGNSAPDKSGLPSDRFSAERTGGSVSTLTIQRTQQEDSAVYLCASSLVGTSGYNEQFFGPGTRLTVL.

This clone has only one observation. The chain recombines TRBV28 with TRBJ1-2; D gene uncertain. Germline CDR1 and CDR2: MDHEN and SYDVKM. CDR3 length: 12 amino acids. Trimming pared 7 bases from V and 3 bases from J, leaving 9 bases between. For the CDR3, the DNA is TGTGCCAGCAACACACGGGACTATGGCTACACCTTC. Translated: CASNTRDYGYTF.

The chain has TRBV7-2 and TRBJ2-3; the match to TRBD2 covers 12 bases. Per the germline V gene, CDR1 is SGHTA and CDR2 is FQGNSA. The CDR3 has 17 residues. Trimming took 0 bases from V and 2 from J; bases not matched to a gene: 3. CDR3 bases: TGTGCCAGCAGCTTAGCGGGACTAGCGGGTACCACAGATACGCAGTATTTT. It yields the protein CASSLAGLAGTTDTQYF.

This chain links TRBV19 with TRBJ1-6; D gene unclear. The CDR3 totals 14 residues. CDR1 and CDR2 from the germline V gene are LNHDA and SQIVND (reference sequence). V shed 3 bases and J shed 10 bases, with 13 bases lying between them. The CDR3 nucleotides are TGTGCCAGTAGTATGACGGGGAGCTCATCACCCCTCCACTTT. It codes for CASSMTGSSSPLHF.

The chain carries TRBV5-1 and TRBJ2-1; D possibly corresponds to TRBD2 (6 bases). Germline CDR1 SGHRS, CDR2 YFSETQ. V lost 4 bases and J 6 bases, leaving 17 bases between the germline ends. The CDR3 extends over 15 amino acids. The CDR3 sequence: CASSLTSRASNEQFF. The CDR3 DNA is TGCGCCAGCAGCCTGACTAGTCGCGCGTCCAATGAGCAGTTCTTC.

The rearrangement links TRBV7-3 to TRBJ1-1; a weak D match, TRBD1 (5 bases). The CDR3 extends over 13 amino acids. CDR1 is SGHTA and CDR2 is FQGTGA in the germline V gene. Trimming cost V 5 bases and J 1 base, with 8 bases left between them. CDR3 residues: CASSTTGNTEAFF. DNA for the CDR3: TGTGCCAGCAGCACTACAGGGAACACTGAAGCTTTCTTT.

This chain links TRBV7-2 with TRBJ2-1; tentatively, D is TRBD2 (6 bases). The CDR3 totals 16 residues. The germline CDR1 and CDR2 sequences are SGHTA and FQGNSA. V was shortened by 6 bases and J by 1 base, with 16 bases between the two germline ends. CDR3 in DNA: TGTGCCAGCAGTCCACTCCGGGACTTGTCCTACAATGAGCAGTTCTTC. Its translation is CASSPLRDLSYNEQFF.

V is TRBV12-5 and J is TRBJ1-5, with a tentative D call TRBD1 (6 bases). Germline V gene lookup returns CDR1 LGHNT and CDR2 FRNRAP. CDR3 length: 19 residues. Deletions cut 2 bases from V and 2 bases from J, with 22 bases between. CDR3 DNA sequence: TGTGCTAGTGGTTTGATTTTAATGGGGGGGCTCTTCGGCAATCAGCCCCAGCATTTT. Protein product: CASGLILMGGLFGNQPQHF.

The rearrangement links TRBV6-1 to TRBJ1-2, with TRBD1 matching 7 bases. Unmatched junction bases numbered 12, after V lost 3 bases and J lost 2 bases. The CDR3 is made up of 17 amino acids. Per the germline V gene, CDR1 is MNHNS and CDR2 is SASEGT. CDR3 in amino acids: CASSDRGQWGVNYGYTF. The CDR3 DNA follows: TGTGCCAGCAGTGACAGGGGACAGTGGGGGGTCAACTATGGCTACACCTTC.

This rearrangement joins TRBV6-2 or TRBV6-3 to TRBJ2-1; 7 bases align to TRBD2. Germline V gives CDR1 MNHEY, CDR2 SVGEGT. The CDR3 loop spans 14 amino acids. V trimming: 6 bases; J trimming: 9 bases; junction bases outside the gene matches: 11. CDR3 loop: CASSTSGTIREQFF. In DNA, the CDR3 is TGTGCCAGCAGCACCTCCGGGACTATTCGTGAGCAGTTCTTC.

In its sample, this clone was seen once. The CDR3 DNA is TGTGCCAGCAGCCCTGACACCGGGGAGCTGTTTTTT. Its protein is CASSPDTGELFF. The chain couples TRBV7-3 to TRBJ2-2; no clear D gene. CDR1 is SGHTA, CDR2 FQGTGA, per germline. V lost 5 bases and J lost 3, with 4 bases in between. This CDR3 has 12 residues.

V gene TRBV5-1 combines with J gene TRBJ1-3; D may be TRBD1 (6 bases). V dropped 3 bases and J dropped 4 bases, with 17 bases sitting between them. The CDR3 runs to 16 residues. Per germline, CDR1 SGHRS and CDR2 YFSETQ. Written as DNA, the CDR3 is TGCGCCAGCAGCTCCGGCGGGGGGCGTTCGGGAAACACCATATATTTT. This encodes CASSSGGGRSGNTIYF.

The chain is built from TRBV2 and TRBJ1-6, with D perhaps TRBD1 (6 bases). The ends were cut back, 7 bases at V and 5 bases at J, with 15 bases in the middle. This CDR3 contains 15 residues. CDR1 and CDR2 (germline): SNHLY, FYNNEI. CDR3 region: CASTPTDSNNSPLHF. CDR3 nucleotide sequence: TGTGCCAGCACCCCCACGGACAGCAATAATTCACCCCTCCACTTT. The full variable domain, its missing parts supplied by reference TRBV2 and TRBJ1-6, is EPEVTQTPSHQVTQMGQEVILRCVPISNHLYFYWYRQILGQKVEFLVSFYNNEISEKSEIFDDQFSVERPDGSNFTLKIRSTKLEDSAMYFCASTPTDSNNSPLHFGNGTRLTVT.

The chain carries TRBV19 and TRBJ2-4, with D possibly TRBD2 on 7 matching bases. Germline V lookup: CDR1 LNHDA, CDR2 SQIVND (reference sequence). Deletions cut 5 bases from V and 9 bases from J, with 26 bases between. The CDR3 runs 17 residues. For the CDR3, the DNA is TGTGCCAGTAGTCCAAACCCTAGGGGCGGGGGCGGAGGCATTCAGTACTTC. It encodes CASSPNPRGGGGGIQYF.

The CDR3, as DNA: TGTGCCAGCAGCCGAGGGTACTCCTACGAGCAGTACTTC. Translation: CASSRGYSYEQYF. The chain joins TRBV3-1 (or the pseudogene TRBV3-2) to TRBJ2-7, with D possibly being TRBD2 (5 bases). The germline V gene has CDR1 LGHDT and CDR2 YNNKEL (reference sequence). The CDR3 is made up of 13 amino acids. Trimming removed 4 bases at V and 0 bases at J, with 7 bases between.

The gene calls are TRBV6-2 or TRBV6-3 and TRBJ1-3; D possibly corresponds to TRBD1 (5 bases). V shed 3 bases and J shed 2 bases, with 11 bases lying between them. The CDR3 is 15 amino acids. CDR1 is MNHEY and CDR2 is SVGEGT in the germline V gene. CDR3 protein: CASSYLGPTGNTIYF. The CDR3 DNA is TGTGCCAGCAGTTATTTGGGGCCCACTGGAAACACCATATATTTT.

This clone was detected ten times or more. The chain is built from TRBV28 and TRBJ1-2, with TRBD1 identical over 11 bases. This CDR3 has 13 amino acids. Trimming took 3 bases from V and 7 from J; bases not matched to a gene: 1. Germline CDR1 reads MDHEN; CDR2 reads SYDVKM. In DNA form, the CDR3 reads TGTGCCAGCAGTTTGGACAGGGGGCTTGGCTACACCTTC. The encoded protein is CASSLDRGLGYTF.

The chain has TRBV5-6 and TRBJ1-4; the match to TRBD1 covers 9 bases. V gave up 4 bases and J gave up 8 bases; unmatched junction bases: 12. This CDR3 region has 16 residues. The germline gives CDR1 SGHDT, CDR2 YYEEEE. The CDR3 here is CASSMANRGPGEKLFF. The CDR3 DNA follows: TGTGCCAGCAGCATGGCAAACAGGGGGCCTGGAGAAAAACTGTTTTTT.

This chain joins TRBV11-3 and TRBJ1-2; D gene uncertain. The CDR3 consists of 11 residues. The germline V gene encodes CDR1 SGHNT and CDR2 YENEEA. V gave up 2 bases and J gave up 7 bases, with 5 bases separating them. CDR3 protein: CASSLSLGYTF. In nucleotides, the CDR3 is TGTGCCAGCAGCTTAAGCCTTGGCTACACCTTC.

This clone showed up just once. The chain joins TRBV18 to TRBJ1-3; D not certain. There are 16 residues in the CDR3. The germline V and J ends were trimmed by 8 bases and 0 bases, with 17 bases remaining between them. CDR1 and CDR2 (germline): KGHSH, LQKENI. The CDR3 DNA follows: TGTGCCAGCCGGAGCTCACAACCCTACTCTGGAAACACCATATATTTT. The encoded protein is CASRSSQPYSGNTIYF.

The V and J genes are TRBV11-2 and TRBJ1-3; 9 bases agree with TRBD1. The trim removed 4 bases at V and 6 bases at J, leaving 7 bases unmatched. The CDR3 is 15 residues long. Germline assignment: CDR1 SGHAT and CDR2 FQNNGV. The CDR3 coding sequence is TGTGCCAGCAGCTCATCGACAGGGGGGACAAACACCATATATTTT. Residues: CASSSSTGGTNTIYF.

This chain connects TRBV6-1 to TRBJ1-5, with no clear D. CDR3 length: 16 residues. The germline gives CDR1 MNHNS, CDR2 SASEGT. The V gene lost 0 bases and the J gene lost 2 bases, with 11 bases spanning the gap. The CDR3 DNA reads TGTGCCAGCAGTGAAGCTACTGGCGGGGGCAATCAGCCCCAGCATTTT. This sequence encodes CASSEATGGGNQPQHF.

The chain combines TRBV19 with TRBJ1-6; a possible D gene is TRBD1 (6 bases). Germline values: CDR1 LNHDA, CDR2 SQIVND (reference sequence). CDR3 length: 15 amino acids. V lost 3 bases and J lost 6, with 12 bases in between. CDR3 sequence: CASSMNGQFNSPLHF. Written as DNA, the CDR3 is TGTGCCAGTAGTATGAACGGACAGTTTAATTCACCCCTCCACTTT.

The chain recombines TRBV2 with TRBJ2-1, with 10 bases aligning to TRBD2. There are 14 residues in the CDR3. Germline CDR1 is SNHLY and CDR2 is FYNNEI. V shed 0 bases, J shed 15 bases, and the junction held 8 bases outside the gene matches. CDR3 sequence reads: CASSEAWASGRTFF. The DNA of the CDR3 is TGTGCCAGCAGTGAAGCTTGGGCTAGCGGGAGAACGTTCTTC.

This sequence joins TRBV9 and TRBJ1-1, with D perhaps matching TRBD1 (5 bases). Germline CDR1 and CDR2: SGDLS and YYNGEE. The CDR3 totals 13 residues. Trimming removed 3 bases from V and 8 bases from J, with 14 bases in between. The chain's CDR3 is CASSAGDGREAFF. For the CDR3, the DNA is TGTGCCAGCAGCGCGGGGGACGGGCGGGAAGCTTTCTTT.

The genes are TRBV9 and TRBJ1-3; no clear D. The V gene's germline CDR1 is SGDLS and CDR2 YYNGEE. The CDR3 is 14 residues long. V was clipped by 2 bases and J by 0 bases, with 6 bases between them. Here the CDR3 DNA reads TGTGCCAGCAGCGTGAGGCGCTCTGGAAACACCATATATTTT. Its translation: CASSVRRSGNTIYF.

This chain uses TRBV15 with TRBJ2-3, with D unresolved. The V end lost 0 bases, the J end lost 13 bases, and 14 bases lay between the germline ends. CDR1 is LNHNV, CDR2 YYDKDF, per germline (reference sequence). The CDR3 length is 13 residues. The CDR3 protein is CATSRDLGQWEYF. The CDR3 DNA follows: TGTGCCACCAGCAGAGATCTAGGTCAATGGGAGTATTTT.

J is TRBJ2-1 and V is TRBV7-9; 13 nucleotides match TRBD2. This CDR3 has 16 amino acids. In germline, CDR1 is SEHNR, CDR2 FQNEAQ (reference sequence). Trimming at V came to 5 bases and at J to 9 bases, leaving 10 bases not matched to a gene. The DNA of the CDR3 is TGTGCCAGCAGCAGCCTGGGACTAGCGGGGTCTGGTGAGCAGTTCTTC. It codes for CASSSLGLAGSGEQFF. Full variable domain (outside the CDR3, taken from reference TRBV7-9 and TRBJ2-1): DTGVSQNPRHKITKRGQNVTFRCDPISEHNRLYWYRQTLGQGPEFLTYFQNEAQLEKSRLLSDRFSAERPKGSFSTLEIQRTEQGDSAMYLCASSSLGLAGSGEQFFGPGTRLTVL.

J is TRBJ1-5 and V is TRBV5-6, with D possibly TRBD1 on 6 matching bases. Germline V gene sequence: CDR1 SGHDT, CDR2 YYEEEE. V was shortened by 5 bases and J by 4 bases, with 19 bases between the two germline ends. This CDR3 region has 16 residues. The CDR3 region is CASSFYTGIGNQPQHF. For the CDR3, the DNA is TGTGCCAGCAGTTTCTACACAGGGATTGGGAATCAGCCCCAGCATTTT. The variable domain in full, completed from reference TRBV5-6 and TRBJ1-5, reads DAGVTQSPTHLIKTRGQQVTLRCSPKSGHDTVSWYQQALGQGPQFIFQYYEEEERQRGNFPDRFSGHQFPNYSSELNVNALLLGDSALYLCASSFYTGIGNQPQHFGDGTRLSIL.

The J gene is TRBJ2-3, the V gene TRBV27; 10 nucleotides align to TRBD2. The CDR3 contains 16 residues. Germline CDR1 is MNHEY and CDR2 is SMNVEV (reference sequence). V trimming: 1 base; J trimming: 6 bases; junction bases outside the gene matches: 7. The CDR3 spells CASSLYLAGVSDTQYF. The DNA of the CDR3 is TGTGCCAGCAGTTTATACCTAGCGGGAGTGTCTGATACGCAGTATTTT.

The chain combines TRBV9 with TRBJ2-1; 9 positions agree with TRBD2. V was clipped by 0 bases and J by 6 bases; unmatched bases: 4. Germline lookup yields CDR1 SGDLS and CDR2 YYNGEE. The CDR3 has 15 residues. CDR3: CASSVGLAEVNEQFF. The CDR3 nucleotides read TGTGCCAGCAGCGTAGGACTAGCGGAAGTCAATGAGCAGTTCTTC.

A few counts support this clone. V gene TRBV3-1 (or the pseudogene TRBV3-2) combines with J gene TRBJ2-5, with 7 nucleotides matching TRBD2. This CDR3 comprises 16 residues. The germline V gene encodes CDR1 LGHDT and CDR2 YNNKEL (reference sequence). Losses at the gene ends were 1 base for V and 1 base for J; bases not matched to a gene: 6. The CDR3 nucleotides read TGTGCCAGCAGCCAAGTCCCTAGCGGCCCCCAAGAGACCCAGTACTTC. It codes for CASSQVPSGPQETQYF.